This T cell receptor beta chain was profiled in a study of early stage breast cancer tumors. The repertoire was sequenced with immunoSEQ multiplex PCR; TCRdb's copy has only in-frame clones and lacks some. The table includes nearly 25,000 clones, roughly 67% detected once. Study results and caveats: Bulk DNA sequencing of unsorted cells missed chain pairing and markers.

This clone was detected many times. Antigen: not known. This TCR came from a person in their 60s with breast cancer. Sample: breast tumor tissue.

CDR3 sequence: CASSLESGRTPYEQYF. The CDR3 DNA sequence: TGTGCCAGCAGCTTGGAGAGCGGGAGGACCCCCTACGAGCAGTACTTC. The rearrangement uses TRBV7-9 and TRBJ2-7; 9 bases are shared with TRBD2. The CDR3 loop spans 16 amino acids. Per the germline V gene, CDR1 is SEHNR and CDR2 is FQNEAQ (reference sequence). Germline trimming cut 3 bases from V and 2 bases from J; bases unmatched to any gene: 8.